This TCR beta chain came from a study of blood T cell repertoires in COVID-19. Sequencing used immunoSEQ multiplex PCR; TCRdb keeps in-frame clones, though not all of them. The sample carries more than 90,000 clones, around 87% recorded once. The CDR3 contains 13 residues. The germline CDR1 and CDR2 sequences are ENHRY and SYGVKD. V was clipped by 4 bases and J by 10 bases, with 11 bases between them. What was sequenced was peripheral blood. The receptor's source is a woman between 25 and 40 years old with acute or convalescent COVID-19. This sequence joins TRBV10-3 and TRBJ1-6; TRBD1 is a possible D gene (5 bases). CDR3 residues: CAISVGGSSPLHF. CDR3 DNA: TGTGCCATCAGTGTGGGGGGATCATCACCCCTCCACTTT.